The rows below give T cell receptor beta chains drawn from one sample of a study of T cell repertoires in cytomegalovirus infection. MiXCR, run by TCRdb on the reads, gives a single entry per CDR3 protein. The data show about 250,000 distinct CDR3 sequences, with about a sixth seen just once and less than 50% held by the top ten. Sample: CD8+ T cells from PBMCs. The receptor source for this set is a human donor in good health (CMV status not recorded). Some clones in this sample may be carry-over from other donors' samples. Each CDR3 is given with its conserved first and last residue. Fields, in order: J gene, D gene, V gene, clone size, CDR3 protein, CDR3 DNA. A D gene is named only where the DNA matches it firmly. Only part of the rows carry a size: once, few, many, or a class if the clone is expanded.

TRBJ2-6 - TRBV6-2/TRBV6-3 - CASSYSIRQGGIDSGANVLTF TGTGCCAGCAGTTACTCGATACGGCAGGGCGGAATTGACTCTGGGGCCAACGTCCTGACTTTC
TRBJ1-2 TRBD1 TRBV7-8 - CASSPSLPGQGLYGYTF TGTGCCAGCAGCCCATCATTACCGGGACAGGGCCTCTATGGCTACACCTTC
TRBJ1-1 - TRBV14 few CASSQVLGAGEAFF TGTGCCAGCAGCCAAGTACTGGGGGCAGGAGAAGCTTTCTTT
TRBJ1-5 TRBD1 TRBV5-1 - CASSWGTGGNQPQHF TGCGCCAGTAGCTGGGGGACAGGGGGGAATCAGCCCCAGCATTTT
TRBJ2-1 - TRBV2 few CASRFEGYNEQFF TGTGCCAGCAGATTTGAGGGGTACAATGAGCAGTTCTTC
TRBJ2-3 - TRBV7-9 - CASSLKGVGRGPYSTDTQYF TGTGCCAGCAGCTTAAAAGGGGTAGGGCGGGGGCCGTACAGCACAGATACGCAGTATTTT
TRBJ2-1 TRBD2 TRBV20-1 few CSARALAGYNEQFF TGCAGTGCTAGAGCCCTAGCGGGGTACAATGAGCAGTTCTTC
TRBJ1-1 - TRBV7-9 many CASSLRGTEAFF TGTGCCAGCAGCTTACGGGGGACTGAAGCTTTCTTT
TRBJ2-5 TRBD1 TRBV5-1 - CASSLGQGIQETQYF TGCGCCAGCAGCTTGGGACAGGGGATCCAAGAGACCCAGTACTTC
TRBJ1-1 - TRBV12-3/TRBV12-4 many CASSLVGPNTEAFF TGTGCCAGCAGTTTGGTGGGGCCGAACACTGAAGCTTTCTTT
TRBJ2-1 TRBD2 TRBV29-1 many CSVEEAGRWVINEQFF TGCAGCGTTGAAGAAGCGGGGAGGTGGGTGATCAATGAGCAGTTCTTC
TRBJ1-2 - TRBV19 few CASSIGPSDREIYGYTF TGTGCCAGTAGTATTGGTCCTTCGGACAGAGAGATCTATGGCTACACCTTC
TRBJ1-1 TRBD1 TRBV4-2 many CASSQEGAGTGSNTEAFF TGTGCCAGCAGCCAAGAGGGGGCCGGGACAGGATCGAACACTGAAGCTTTCTTT
TRBJ2-1 TRBD1 TRBV29-1 few CSAGQGGYNEQFF TGCAGCGCCGGACAGGGGGGCTACAATGAGCAGTTCTTC
TRBJ2-7 TRBD1 TRBV12-3/TRBV12-4 few CASSSPGTAYGSYEQYF TGTGCCAGCAGCTCCCCCGGGACAGCCTATGGGTCCTACGAGCAGTACTTC
TRBJ2-2 - TRBV10-3 - CAISGRGENTGELFF TGTGCCATCTCGGGCAGGGGGGAGAACACCGGGGAGCTGTTTTTT
TRBJ2-5 TRBD2 TRBV6-5 - CASSPYLAGDETQYF TGTGCCAGCAGTCCGTACCTAGCGGGGGACGAGACCCAGTACTTC
TRBJ1-1 - TRBV7-2 many CASSSYRGNTEAFF TGTGCCAGCAGCTCCTATCGAGGGAACACTGAAGCTTTCTTT
TRBJ2-2 TRBD1 TRBV7-2 many CASSSAVYRGRVTGELFF TGTGCCAGCAGCTCGGCAGTTTACAGGGGGCGCGTCACCGGGGAGCTGTTTTTT
TRBJ2-7 - TRBV7-2 - CASSLYGVDSYEQYF TGTGCCAGCAGCTTATACGGGGTCGACTCCTACGAGCAGTACTTC
TRBJ1-5 TRBD1 TRBV6-2/TRBV6-3 many CASSGQGGQPQHF TGTGCCAGCAGCGGACAGGGCGGTCAGCCCCAGCATTTT
TRBJ2-7 TRBD1 TRBV20-1 many CSARGTGTPGIGYEQYF TGCAGTGCTAGAGGGACAGGTACCCCGGGAATAGGCTACGAGCAGTACTTC
TRBJ2-4 TRBD2 TRBV2 once CASRGARFERESKNIQYF TGTGCCAGCAGGGGGGCGCGTTTTGAGCGGGAGTCCAAAAACATTCAGTACTTC
TRBJ2-3 TRBD1 TRBV27 few CASSPLRTGGITDTQYF TGTGCCAGCAGTCCCCTAAGGACAGGGGGAATTACAGATACGCAGTATTTT
TRBJ1-1 - TRBV6-2/TRBV6-3 - CASSYEGVGTEAFF TGTGCCAGCAGTTACGAAGGGGTCGGCACTGAAGCTTTCTTT
TRBJ2-5 - TRBV7-9 few CASSPTRARTDTETQYF TGTGCCAGCAGCCCCACCAGGGCGAGGACAGATACAGAGACCCAGTACTTC